This entry concerns a single T cell receptor beta chain. The data stem from a study of cytomegalovirus exposure and HLA in healthy donors. PCR employed 60 Vbeta and 13 Jbeta primers. Some clones are missing from TCRdb's copy, which holds only in-frame ones; the method was immunoSEQ multiplex PCR. The sample has 150,000 to 200,000 clones; roughly 79% are singletons. This CDR3 has 15 amino acids. The germline V gene has CDR1 SGHRS and CDR2 YFSETQ. The trim removed 6 bases at V and 6 bases at J, leaving 11 bases unmatched. The clonotype comes from a woman in her thirties or forties in good health and CMV-seronegative. Sequences were obtained from PBMCs. The gene calls are TRBV5-1 and TRBJ2-2, with 7 positions matching TRBD1. The chain's CDR3 is CASMHPTGSSGELFF. CDR3 DNA: TGCGCCAGCATGCACCCGACAGGGAGCTCCGGGGAGCTGTTTTTT. The whole variable domain, remainder taken from reference TRBV5-1 and TRBJ2-2, is KAGVTQTPRYLIKTRGQQVTLSCSPISGHRSVSWYQQTPGQGLQFLFEYFSETQRNKGNFPGRFSGRQFSNSRSEMNVSTLELGDSALYLCASMHPTGSSGELFFGEGSRLTVL.